Only one count was recorded for the clone carrying this T cell receptor beta chain. Its cognate antigen is unknown. The assay was immunoSEQ multiplex PCR, and TCRdb's table has in-frame clones only and misses some. The data show 120,000 to 150,000 clones, 88% seen once. The data were taken from a study of T cell responses to AZD1222 COVID-19 vaccine. Study observations and caveats: Only a handful of AZD1222 recipients, several in all, had baseline seropositivity. The breadth and depth of Spike-specific TCRs increased once two AZD1222 doses had been given. Donors were mostly white British, more females; clonal diversity possibly underestimated. The study sampled repertoires only after the peak T cell response.

The CDR3 has 14 amino acids. Germline V gives CDR1 SGHTA, CDR2 FQGNSA. Between the trimmed V and J ends, which lost 2 bases and 8 bases, there was a span of 13 bases. This sequence originates from an adult in good health. Sequencing was performed on peripheral blood, taken on day 0 of MenACWY control vaccination. The gene calls are TRBV7-2 and TRBJ1-3; D not resolved. CDR3: CASSLLPQSDTIYF. The CDR3 DNA reads as TGTGCCAGCAGCTTACTCCCCCAGAGCGACACCATATATTTT.